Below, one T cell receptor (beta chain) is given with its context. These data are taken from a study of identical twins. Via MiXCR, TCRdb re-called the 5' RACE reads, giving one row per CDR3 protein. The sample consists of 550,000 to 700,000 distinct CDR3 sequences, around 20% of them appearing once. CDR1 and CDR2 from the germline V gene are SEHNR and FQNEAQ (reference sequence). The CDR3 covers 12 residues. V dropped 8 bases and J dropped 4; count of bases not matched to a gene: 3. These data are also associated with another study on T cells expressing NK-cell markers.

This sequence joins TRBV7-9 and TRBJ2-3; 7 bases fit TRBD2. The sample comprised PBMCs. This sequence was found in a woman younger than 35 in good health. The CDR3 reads CASERGPDTQYF. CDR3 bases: TGTGCCAGCGAGCGGGGCCCAGATACGCAGTATTTT.